In this sample, the clone carrying this T cell receptor (beta chain) turned up many times. Regions amplified from RNA transcripts were the TCR beta CDR3 regions. With the HTBI primer set, the TCR CDR3 went through a first round of RT-PCR. Using its own MiXCR run on the multiplex PCR reads, TCRdb lists one record per CDR3 protein. The data hold 300,000 to 400,000 distinct CDR3 sequences, with under 25% observed a single time. The data derive from a study of T cells in Graves' hyperthyroidism and ophthalmopathy. This CDR3 spans 14 amino acids. Trimming removed 6 bases from V and 1 base from J, with 12 bases in between. Fresh peripheral blood, around 10 ml of it, supplied the PBMCs.

The sample was blood. The clonotype originates from a woman between 45 and 60 years old with Graves' hyperthyroidism. The chain combines TRBV12-3 or TRBV12-4 with TRBJ1-1; D not resolved. CDR3 sequence: CASRRTVRNTEAFF. As DNA, the CDR3 is TGTGCCAGCAGACGAACAGTGAGGAACACTGAAGCTTTCTTT.